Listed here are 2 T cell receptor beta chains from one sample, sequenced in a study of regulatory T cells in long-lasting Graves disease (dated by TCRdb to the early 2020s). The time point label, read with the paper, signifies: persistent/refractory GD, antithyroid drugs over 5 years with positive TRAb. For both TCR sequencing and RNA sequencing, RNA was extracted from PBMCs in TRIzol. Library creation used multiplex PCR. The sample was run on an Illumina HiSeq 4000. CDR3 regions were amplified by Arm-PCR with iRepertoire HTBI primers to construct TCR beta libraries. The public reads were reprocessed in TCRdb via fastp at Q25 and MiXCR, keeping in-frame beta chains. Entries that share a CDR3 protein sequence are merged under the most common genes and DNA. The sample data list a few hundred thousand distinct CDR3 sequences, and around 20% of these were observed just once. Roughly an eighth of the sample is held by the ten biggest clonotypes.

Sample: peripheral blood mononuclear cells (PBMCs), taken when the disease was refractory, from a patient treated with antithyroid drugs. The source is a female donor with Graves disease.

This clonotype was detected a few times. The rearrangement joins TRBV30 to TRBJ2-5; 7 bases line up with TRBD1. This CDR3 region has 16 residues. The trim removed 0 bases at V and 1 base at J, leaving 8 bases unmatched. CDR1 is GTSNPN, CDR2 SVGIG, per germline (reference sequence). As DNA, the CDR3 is TGTGCCTGGAGTGTACTGTCGGACAGGCCCCAAGAGACCCAGTACTTC. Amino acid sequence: CAWSVLSDRPQETQYF.

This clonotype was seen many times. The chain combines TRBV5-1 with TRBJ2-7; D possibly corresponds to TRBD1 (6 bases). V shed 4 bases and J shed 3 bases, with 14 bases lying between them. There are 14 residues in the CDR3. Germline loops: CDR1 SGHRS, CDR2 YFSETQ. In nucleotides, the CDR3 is TGCGCCAGCAGCGCCTCCGGGACAATCTACGAGCAGTACTTC. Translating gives CASSASGTIYEQYF.